The clone carrying this T cell receptor beta chain came up many times. Its antigen remains unidentified. CDR1 and CDR2 from the germline V gene are DFQATT and SNEGSKA (reference sequence). The CDR3 has 16 amino acids. V dropped 6 bases and J dropped 2; count of bases not matched to a gene: 13. Using RNA template, CDR3s of TCR alpha and beta were amplified with iRepertoire arm-PCR. For one-step reverse transcription and amplification, roughly 100-400 ng of tissue mRNA or PBMC total RNA was used. Using its own MiXCR run on the multiplex PCR reads, TCRdb lists one record per CDR3 protein. The table lists about 89,000 distinct CDR3 sequences, 20% to 25% of them singletons. These data are taken from a study of glioma-infiltrating T cells. Study-level findings and limits: Gliomas, especially low-grade, showed above-expected tissue-blood divergence; non-neoplastic patients showed below. Very few CDR3 sequences were shared between tissue and blood.

V usage is TRBV20-1 and J usage is TRBJ2-3, with 8 bases fitting TRBD2. The sequence was obtained from a human donor with low-grade glioma or glioblastoma, undergoing nonglioma brain surgery, or in good health (not recorded which). Sequencing was performed on glioma tissue, nonneoplastic brain tissue, or PBMCs (not recorded which). The CDR3 DNA reads TGCAGTGCGACGCAGCGGGGGAGGTCTACCACAGATACGCAGTATTTT. It is translated as CSATQRGRSTTDTQYF.